The 22 T cell receptor beta chains below come from one sample, sequenced in a study of blood T cell repertoires in COVID-19. TCRdb keeps only in-frame clones here, not all; method: immunoSEQ multiplex PCR. The sample gives a few hundred thousand clones, 86% of which show up once; 2% to 2.5% is in the top ten. Input material: peripheral blood. Source of these receptors: a woman aged 50 to 65 with acute or convalescent COVID-19.

The genes are TRBV24-1 and TRBJ1-2; 7 bases are a match to TRBD1. Germline trimming cut 5 bases from V and 1 base from J; bases unmatched to any gene: 6. This CDR3 comprises 15 residues. Germline CDR1 KGHDR, CDR2 SFDVKD. The CDR3 sequence: CATSGRTGDNYGYTF. CDR3 sequence (DNA): TGTGCCACCAGTGGCAGGACAGGCGATAACTATGGCTACACCTTC.

The rearrangement links TRBV2 to TRBJ2-5, with TRBD2 identical over 13 bases. This CDR3 spans 15 amino acids. Germline V gene sequence: CDR1 SNHLY, CDR2 FYNNEI. Trimming at V came to 6 bases and at J to 7 bases, leaving 8 bases not matched to a gene. The CDR3 region has the DNA TGTGCCAGCAGAACCGGGACTAGCGGGACCGGGACCCAGTACTTC. Translation: CASRTGTSGTGTQYF.

V is TRBV30 and J is TRBJ1-5; D gene unclear. Germline CDR1 GTSNPN, CDR2 SVGIG (reference sequence). V lost 2 bases, J lost 7 bases, and 12 bases lay in between. This CDR3 is 13 amino acids long. DNA for the CDR3: TGTGCCTGGAGTATGAGGGAAGACCAGCCCCAGCATTTT. As protein: CAWSMREDQPQHF.

The rearrangement links TRBV5-6 to TRBJ2-5; TRBD2 is a possible D gene (5 bases). V was cut by 0 bases and J by 1 base, with 13 bases left in between. The CDR3 runs 16 residues. The germline CDR1 and CDR2 sequences are SGHDT and YYEEEE. In nucleotides, the CDR3 is TGTGCCAGCAGCTTGGCACTAGGTAGTTTCCAAGAGACCCAGTACTTC. Its protein product is CASSLALGSFQETQYF. Full variable domain (missing parts from reference TRBV5-6 and TRBJ2-5): DAGVTQSPTHLIKTRGQQVTLRCSPKSGHDTVSWYQQALGQGPQFIFQYYEEEERQRGNFPDRFSGHQFPNYSSELNVNALLLGDSALYLCASSLALGSFQETQYFGPGTRLLVL.

This clone turned up a few times. Other nucleotide sequences from this sample produce the same CDR3. The chain recombines TRBV19 with TRBJ1-1; no definite D call. V gave up 5 bases and J gave up 0 bases, with 7 bases separating them. The CDR3 length is 13 residues. Germline V lookup: CDR1 LNHDA, CDR2 SQIVND (reference sequence). In DNA form, the CDR3 reads TGTGCCAGTAGTCCAACAGTGAACACTGAAGCTTTCTTT. Its translation is CASSPTVNTEAFF.

This chain joins TRBV12-3 or TRBV12-4 and TRBJ1-2; no clear D. Trimming removed 6 bases from V and 5 bases from J, with 13 bases in between. The CDR3 length is 13 residues. CDR3 region: CASSLTRGYGYTF. CDR3 DNA: TGTGCCAGCAGCCTGACACGAGGGTATGGCTACACCTTC.

V gene TRBV10-2 combines with J gene TRBJ1-2; D ambiguous. In germline, CDR1 is WSHSY, CDR2 SAAADI. The CDR3 is 12 residues long. Deletions cut 4 bases from V and 10 bases from J, with 13 bases between. The CDR3 DNA reads TGCGCCAGCAGTGGAGGGTTCTACGACTACACCTTC. Residues: CASSGGFYDYTF.

This chain links TRBV20-1 with TRBJ2-5; D ambiguous. The length of the CDR3 is 10 residues. Trimming took off 3 bases at V and 5 bases at J, with 4 bases between the two ends. The germline V gene has CDR1 DFQATT and CDR2 SNEGSKA (reference sequence). CDR3 protein: CSASQETQYF. The CDR3 nucleotides are TGCAGTGCTAGTCAGGAGACCCAGTACTTC.

This clone was detected a few times. This chain joins TRBV12-5 and TRBJ2-5; D is perhaps TRBD1 (6 bases). Germline CDR1 LGHNT, CDR2 FRNRAP. Trimming removed 6 bases at V and 7 bases at J, with 12 bases between. The CDR3 contains 12 residues. CDR3 sequence (DNA): TGTGCTAGTGGACTATTAGGGGGGACCCAGTACTTC. Protein product: CASGLLGGTQYF.

The chain has TRBV11-3 and TRBJ2-5, with 10 bases that match TRBD2. Trimming removed 0 bases from V and 0 bases from J; junction bases left unmatched: 4. CDR1 and CDR2 (germline): SGHNT, YENEEA. The CDR3 runs to 17 residues. CDR3 sequence reads: CASSLEGSGGYQETQYF. The CDR3 DNA is TGTGCCAGCAGCTTAGAGGGTAGCGGGGGGTACCAAGAGACCCAGTACTTC.

The CDR3 region is CASSENRGNSPLHF. The CDR3 DNA is TGTGCCAGCAGTGAAAATAGGGGGAATTCACCCCTCCACTTT. The chain links TRBV2 to TRBJ1-6; D perhaps matches TRBD1 (6 bases). Deletions cut 2 bases from V and 7 bases from J, with 9 bases between. There are 14 residues in the CDR3. Germline V gene sequence: CDR1 SNHLY, CDR2 FYNNEI.

This chain links TRBV5-1 with TRBJ2-2; 15 bases line up with TRBD2. Germline CDR1 and CDR2: SGHRS and YFSETQ. CDR3 length: 19 amino acids. V lost 4 bases to trimming and J lost 4 bases; unmatched junction nucleotides: 11. CDR3 in DNA: TGCGCCAGCAGCAGAATTCCGGGACTAGCGGGAGGCGTCACCGGGGAGCTGTTTTTT. This encodes CASSRIPGLAGGVTGELFF.

The chain recombines TRBV19 with TRBJ2-1, with a weak D call TRBD1 (6 bases). V lost 2 bases and J 6 bases, leaving 14 bases between the germline ends. Germline lookup yields CDR1 LNHDA and CDR2 SQIVND (reference sequence). There are 15 residues in the CDR3. For the CDR3, the DNA is TGTGCCAGTAGTATAAACAGGGCTATAAGCAATGAGCAGTTCTTC. It specifies CASSINRAISNEQFF.

This clone was picked up a small number of times. The rearrangement links TRBV3-1 (or the pseudogene TRBV3-2) to TRBJ2-7, with 12 bases fitting TRBD2. V shed 4 bases, J shed 2 bases, and the junction held 6 bases outside the gene matches. Germline CDR1 LGHDT, CDR2 YNNKEL (reference sequence). This CDR3 spans 16 amino acids. The CDR3 DNA sequence: TGTGCCAGCAGCCCCGGGACTAGCGGGCTAACCTACGAGCAGTACTTC. The encoded protein is CASSPGTSGLTYEQYF.

The DNA for the CDR3 is TGTGCCACCAGTGACTCGGGGGATCCTAATGAAAAACTGTTTTTT. This sequence encodes CATSDSGDPNEKLFF. V and J are TRBV24-1 and TRBJ1-4; a possible D gene is TRBD1 (5 bases). V was pared by 4 bases and J by 3 bases, with 11 bases between. Looked up from germline, CDR1 is KGHDR and CDR2 is SFDVKD. CDR3 length equals 15 residues.

V is TRBV5-5 and J is TRBJ1-2; 7 bases agree with TRBD1. With 5 bases clipped from V and 3 bases from J, the junction kept 7 bases outside the gene matches. CDR1 SGHKS and CDR2 YYEKEE come from the germline V gene (reference sequence). The CDR3 covers 14 residues. DNA of the CDR3: TGTGCCAGCAGTTTTTACAGGGGTGACTATGGCTACACCTTC. Its protein product is CASSFYRGDYGYTF.

The chain combines TRBV18 with TRBJ2-1, with TRBD1 identical over 7 bases. The ends lost 5 bases at V and 0 bases at J; junction bases unmatched: 4. CDR3 length: 15 residues. Germline CDR1 reads KGHSH; CDR2 reads LQKENI. CDR3 region: CASSTQGDSYNEQFF. In nucleotides, the CDR3 is TGTGCCAGCTCAACCCAGGGGGACTCCTACAATGAGCAGTTCTTC.

The chain is built from TRBV5-1 and TRBJ2-7; possible D gene TRBD2, 6 bases. The V and J ends lost 1 base and 5 bases respectively, with 13 bases between them. Germline loops: CDR1 SGHRS, CDR2 YFSETQ. CDR3 length equals 14 residues. DNA for the CDR3: TGCGCCAGCAGCTTGACCGGGAGTTTCGACGAGCAGTACTTC. It is translated as CASSLTGSFDEQYF. Supplemented by reference TRBV5-1 and TRBJ2-7, the full variable domain reads KAGVTQTPRYLIKTRGQQVTLSCSPISGHRSVSWYQQTPGQGLQFLFEYFSETQRNKGNFPGRFSGRQFSNSRSEMNVSTLELGDSALYLCASSLTGSFDEQYFGPGTRLTVT.

J is TRBJ2-1 and V is TRBV12-5; 14 bases are a match to TRBD2. This CDR3 region has 15 residues. Per the germline V gene, CDR1 is LGHNT and CDR2 is FRNRAP. V lost 6 bases, J lost 8 bases, and 6 bases stayed unmatched. Here the CDR3 reads CASGRGTSGSHEQFF. The CDR3 nucleotides read TGTGCTAGTGGCCGCGGGACTAGCGGGAGTCATGAGCAGTTCTTC.

This clone was seen a handful of times. The chain is built from TRBV7-9 and TRBJ1-3; tentative D call: TRBD1 (5 bases). Trimming took 1 base from V and 3 from J, leaving 16 bases between them. Germline V gives CDR1 SEHNR, CDR2 FQNEAQ (reference sequence). CDR3 length equals 17 residues. This chain's CDR3 is CASSLGLQGLDGNTIYF. The CDR3, as DNA: TGTGCCAGCAGCTTAGGTCTGCAGGGCTTGGATGGAAACACCATATATTTT.

The chain has TRBV6-2 or TRBV6-3 and TRBJ2-1, with 7 nucleotides matching TRBD1. There are 15 residues in the CDR3. Trimming cost V 2 bases and J 5 bases; bases outside gene matches: 6. The germline V gene has CDR1 MNHEY and CDR2 SVGEGT. The CDR3 loop is CASSYPDRKNNEQFF. The CDR3 bases are TGTGCCAGCAGTTACCCGGACAGGAAAAACAATGAGCAGTTCTTC.

The chain has TRBV19 and TRBJ2-6; TRBD1 aligns across 10 bases. Germline CDR1 reads LNHDA; CDR2 reads SQIVND (reference sequence). The ends lost 6 bases at V and 3 bases at J; junction bases unmatched: 8. The CDR3 length is 17 residues. The CDR3 DNA is TGTGCCAGTAGACCTACGGGACAGGGGTTTGGGGCCAACGTCCTGACTTTC. Its translation: CASRPTGQGFGANVLTF.